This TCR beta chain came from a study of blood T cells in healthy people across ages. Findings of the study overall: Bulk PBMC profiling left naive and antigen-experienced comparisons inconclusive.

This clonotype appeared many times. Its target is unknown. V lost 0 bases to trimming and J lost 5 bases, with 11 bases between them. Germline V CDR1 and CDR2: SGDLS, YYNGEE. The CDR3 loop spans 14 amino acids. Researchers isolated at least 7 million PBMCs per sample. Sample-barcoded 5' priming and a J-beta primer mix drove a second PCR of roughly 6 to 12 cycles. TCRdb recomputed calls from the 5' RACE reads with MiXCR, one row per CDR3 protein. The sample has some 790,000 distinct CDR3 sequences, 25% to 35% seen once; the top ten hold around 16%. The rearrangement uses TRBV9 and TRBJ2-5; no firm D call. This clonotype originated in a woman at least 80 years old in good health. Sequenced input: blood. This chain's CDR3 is CASSVDLTWETQYF. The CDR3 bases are TGTGCCAGCAGCGTAGACTTGACCTGGGAGACCCAGTACTTC.